The clone carrying this TCR beta chain was seen a handful of times. Its target is not known. This specimen comes from a study of response to subunit inactivated influenza vaccine. General study findings and limits: Each seasonal influenza vaccination recruits few new T cells, the authors suggested.

TCRdb re-called the RT-PCR reads with MiXCR, one entry per CDR3 protein. The data hold 650,000 to 800,000 distinct CDR3 sequences, with 11% to 15% observed a single time. Germline assignment: CDR1 LNHDA and CDR2 SQIVND (reference sequence). The CDR3 contains 14 residues. Trimming took 3 bases from V and 4 from J; bases not matched to a gene: 4. The chain carries TRBV19 and TRBJ2-7; 9 bases match TRBD1. This receptor was taken from a man in his fifties or sixties who received an inactivated influenza vaccine. Sequenced material: PBMCs from blood, taken 14 days before vaccination. The CDR3 DNA reads TGTGCCAGTAGTATGGTTGGGACAGGGTACGAGCAGTACTTC. Protein sequence: CASSMVGTGYEQYF.